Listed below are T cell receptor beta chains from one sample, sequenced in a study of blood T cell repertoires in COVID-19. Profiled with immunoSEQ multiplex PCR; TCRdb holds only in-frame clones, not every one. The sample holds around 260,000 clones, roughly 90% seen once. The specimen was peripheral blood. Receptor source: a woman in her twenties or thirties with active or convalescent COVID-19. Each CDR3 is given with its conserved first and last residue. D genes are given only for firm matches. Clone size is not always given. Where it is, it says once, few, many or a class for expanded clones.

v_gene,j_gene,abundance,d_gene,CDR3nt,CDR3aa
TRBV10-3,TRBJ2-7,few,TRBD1,TGTGCCATCAGCCAAGCCGGGACAGGTGACTACGAGCAGTACTTC,CAISQAGTGDYEQYF
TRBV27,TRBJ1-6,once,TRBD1,TGTGCCAGCACCGACGGGACAGGGCAAAGGTCCCTCCACTTT,CASTDGTGQRSLHF
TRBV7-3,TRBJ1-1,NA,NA,TGTGCCAGCAGCTTAGAACAGAACACTGAAGCTTTCTTT,CASSLEQNTEAFF
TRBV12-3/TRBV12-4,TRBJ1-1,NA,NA,TGTGCCAGCAGCCCCAGTGGGGAGACTGAAGCTTTCTTT,CASSPSGETEAFF
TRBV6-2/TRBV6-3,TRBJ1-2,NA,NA,TGTGCCAGCAGTTACTCCCGGGGGTATGGCTACACCTTC,CASSYSRGYGYTF
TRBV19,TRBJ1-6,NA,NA,TGTGCCAGTAGTATAGGAGGGACTGAATCACCCCTCCACTTT,CASSIGGTESPLHF
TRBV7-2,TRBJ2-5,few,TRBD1,TGTGCCAGCAGCTTAAACAGGGGGCGCGAGACCCAGTACTTC,CASSLNRGRETQYF
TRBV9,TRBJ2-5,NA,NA,TGTGCCAGCAGCGTAGGTATCAGGGGAGCGGGGCCATCGACCCAGTACTTC,CASSVGIRGAGPSTQYF
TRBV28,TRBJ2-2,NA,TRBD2,TGTGCCAGCACCCTCGGGGGGTGGAGCCCCGGGGAGCTGTTTTTT,CASTLGGWSPGELFF
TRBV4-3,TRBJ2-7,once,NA,TGCGCCAGCAGCCACACGGGGAGGTCTGGCGAGCAGTACTTC,CASSHTGRSGEQYF
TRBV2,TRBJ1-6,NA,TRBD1,TGTGCCAGCGGGGACAGGGGATCCTATAATTCACCCCTCCACTTT,CASGDRGSYNSPLHF
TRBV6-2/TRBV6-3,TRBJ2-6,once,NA,TGTGCCAGCAGTTACCCAGGGGTCTCTGGGGCCAACGTCCTGACTTTC,CASSYPGVSGANVLTF
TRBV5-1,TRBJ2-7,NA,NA,TGCGCCAGCAGCCTAGGGGGATTCGACTACGAGCAGTACTTC,CASSLGGFDYEQYF
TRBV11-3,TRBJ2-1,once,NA,TGTGCCAGCAGCTTAGGCGGGGCGCGCAATGAGCAGTTCTTC,CASSLGGARNEQFF
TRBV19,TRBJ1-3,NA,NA,TGTGCCAGTAGTATAGATCGAGATGCCGGAAACACCATATATTTT,CASSIDRDAGNTIYF
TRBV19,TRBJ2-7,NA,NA,TGTGCCAGTAGTATGCGGCACCCGGAGGAGCAGTACTTC,CASSMRHPEEQYF
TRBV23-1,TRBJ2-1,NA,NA,TGCGCCAGCAGTCGTCGGGTTTACAATGAGCAGTTCTTC,CASSRRVYNEQFF
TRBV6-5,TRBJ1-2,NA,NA,TGTGCCAGCAGTTACCGGAGGGATCAAAACTATGGCTACACCTTC,CASSYRRDQNYGYTF
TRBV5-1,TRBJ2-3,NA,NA,TGCGCCAGCAGCTTGGACGGGACAACAGATACGCAGTATTTT,CASSLDGTTDTQYF
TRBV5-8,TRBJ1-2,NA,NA,TGTGCCAGCAGCTTGGCCGAGAGGGAGGGCTATGGCTACACCTTC,CASSLAEREGYGYTF
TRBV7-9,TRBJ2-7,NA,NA,TGTGCCAGCAGCGTAGGAGCCTACGAGCAGTACTTC,CASSVGAYEQYF
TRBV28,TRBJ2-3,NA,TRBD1,TGTGCCAGCAGTTCCGGACAGGCCACAGATACGCAGTATTTT,CASSSGQATDTQYF
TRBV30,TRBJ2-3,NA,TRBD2,TGTGCCTGGAGTGAAGCGGGGGGGCTTTACACAGATACGCAGTATTTT,CAWSEAGGLYTDTQYF
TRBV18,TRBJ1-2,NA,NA,TGTGCCAGCTCACAAACGGCGCCAGGGGCGACAAACAACTATGGCTACACCTTC,CASSQTAPGATNNYGYTF
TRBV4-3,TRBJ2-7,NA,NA,TGCGCCAGCAGCCAAGATCTACGAGGAGGTGCCGAGCAGTACTTC,CASSQDLRGGAEQYF
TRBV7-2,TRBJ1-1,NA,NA,TGTGCCAGCAGCCCTCAGGAGGGACGAGAAGCTTTCTTT,CASSPQEGREAFF
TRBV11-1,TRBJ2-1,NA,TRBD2,TGTGCCAGCAGCCTTCGGCGGGGGGGCCGGGATGAGCAGTTCTTC,CASSLRRGGRDEQFF
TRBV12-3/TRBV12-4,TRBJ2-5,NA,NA,TGTGCCAGCAGTTTGAGCGGAGAGACCCAGTACTTC,CASSLSGETQYF
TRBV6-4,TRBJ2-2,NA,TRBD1,TGTGCCAGCAGTGTTGAGGGACAGTCCGGGGAGCTGTTTTTT,CASSVEGQSGELFF
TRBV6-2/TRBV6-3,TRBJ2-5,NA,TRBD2,TGTGCCAGCAGTTCCCCACTAGCGGGGGGGATGGTCCAAGAGACCCAGTACTTC,CASSSPLAGGMVQETQYF
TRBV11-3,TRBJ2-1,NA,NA,TGTGCCAGCAGCCTCTCTCACAATGAGCAGTTCTTC,CASSLSHNEQFF
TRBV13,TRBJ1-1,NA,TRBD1,TGTGCCAGCAGCTTAAGACAGGGGGTGGCTGAAGCTTTCTTT,CASSLRQGVAEAFF